The T cell receptor beta chain under discussion was sequenced for a study of identical twins. The table lists this clonotype with many counts. Antigen: not known. Findings and limits, study-wide: Monozygotic twin pairs showed more out-of-frame TCR alpha sharing than models estimated. High-abundance cord blood beta clonotypes had fewer insertions; memory repertoires showed none.

Healthy Caucasians, and only they, were the donors. It was template switching that added a universal primer site, and there were unique molecular identifiers on the cDNA. MiXCR, run by TCRdb on the 5' RACE reads, gives a single entry per CDR3 protein. Of a few hundred thousand distinct CDR3 sequences detected, approximately 10% appear once; the ten largest clones hold more than 8%. The receptor comes from a woman in her forties or fifties in good health. Sequenced: naive T cells sorted from blood.

The CDR3 nucleotides read TGTGCCAGCACTAACACAGATACGCAGTATTTT. It codes for CASTNTDTQYF. The chain couples TRBV12-3 or TRBV12-4 to TRBJ2-3; the D is unclear. The CDR3 is 11 residues long. V was trimmed by 7 bases and J by 2 bases, leaving 4 bases between them.